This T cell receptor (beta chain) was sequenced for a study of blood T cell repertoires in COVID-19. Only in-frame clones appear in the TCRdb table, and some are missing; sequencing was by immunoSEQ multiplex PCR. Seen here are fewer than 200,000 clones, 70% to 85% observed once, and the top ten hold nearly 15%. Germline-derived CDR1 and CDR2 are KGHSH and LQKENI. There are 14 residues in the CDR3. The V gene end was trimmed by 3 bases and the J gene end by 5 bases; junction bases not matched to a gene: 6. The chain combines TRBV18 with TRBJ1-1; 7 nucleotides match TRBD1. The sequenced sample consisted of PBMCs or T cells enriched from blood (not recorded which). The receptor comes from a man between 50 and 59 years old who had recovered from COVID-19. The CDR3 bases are TGTGCCAGCTCACCCGGAGGGGGCTTAACTGAAGCTTTCTTT. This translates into CASSPGGGLTEAFF.